The 32 T cell receptor beta chains given below trace back to one sample, sequenced in a study of T cells after yellow fever vaccination. TCRdb analysed the 5' RACE reads with MiXCR anew, one entry per CDR3 protein. The sample has about 310,000 distinct CDR3 sequences; approximately 3.8% are singletons. The sample in question was PBMCs, obtained on the day of the yellow fever booster vaccination. The receptors originated from a man aged 18 to 35 who received the YFV17D yellow fever vaccine.

The rearrangement joins TRBV20-1 to TRBJ2-1; a possible D gene is TRBD2 (6 bases). The V and J ends lost 3 bases and 5 bases respectively, with 11 bases between them. Looked up from germline, CDR1 is DFQATT and CDR2 is SNEGSKA (reference sequence). The CDR3 extends over 13 amino acids. The CDR3 region has the DNA TGCAGTGCTAGCGATGGGACTGACAATGAGCAGTTCTTC. Translated, it gives CSASDGTDNEQFF.

V is TRBV19 and J is TRBJ2-3; D gene ambiguous. Trimming cost V 10 bases and J 3 bases, with 11 bases left between them. From germline, CDR1 is LNHDA and CDR2 SQIVND (reference sequence). The CDR3 length is 12 residues. CDR3 coding DNA: TGTGCCACTGGGTTTAAGACAGATACGCAGTATTTT. Translating gives CATGFKTDTQYF.

The chain links TRBV4-1 to TRBJ2-5; no firm D call. Germline lookup yields CDR1 MGHRA and CDR2 YSYEKL. The V end lost 1 base, the J end lost 5 bases, and 14 bases lay between the germline ends. The CDR3 length is 15 residues. DNA for the CDR3: TGCGCCAGCAGCCAAGTAAGCAACCTGGAGGAGACCCAGTACTTC. This translates into CASSQVSNLEETQYF.

This clonotype was picked up many times. The chain has TRBV11-2 and TRBJ2-2; D perhaps matches TRBD2 (5 bases). Germline CDR1 SGHAT, CDR2 FQNNGV. Trimming pared 6 bases from V and 4 bases from J, leaving 15 bases between. The CDR3 loop spans 15 amino acids. The CDR3 DNA sequence: TGTGCCAGCAGATCCGAGGGTGCAGTCACCGGGGAGCTGTTTTTT. This gives the protein CASRSEGAVTGELFF.

This clonotype has just a few counts. This chain connects TRBV7-3 to TRBJ2-3, with D possibly matching TRBD2 (5 bases). CDR1 SGHTA and CDR2 FQGTGA come from the germline V gene. The CDR3 runs to 15 residues. Trimming cost V 4 bases and J 0 bases, with 11 bases left between them. The CDR3 nucleotides are TGTGCCAGCAGCTCAACCCCGGGGAGCACAGATACGCAGTATTTT. Translation gives CASSSTPGSTDTQYF.

The chain uses TRBV7-8 and TRBJ1-1; D gene uncertain. This CDR3 is built from 14 residues. V was trimmed by 5 bases and J by 4 bases, leaving 14 bases between them. Germline CDR1 and CDR2: SGHVS and FQNEAQ. CDR3 in DNA: TGTGCCAGCAGCCCCCCGAAGCGAGGCACTGAAGCTTTCTTT. Its protein product is CASSPPKRGTEAFF.

V usage is TRBV5-4 and J usage is TRBJ1-1, with D possibly being TRBD1 (5 bases). The CDR3 is 12 amino acids. The V end lost 0 bases, the J end lost 11 bases, and 11 bases lay between the germline ends. Germline V gene data show CDR1 as SGHNT and CDR2 as YYREEE (reference sequence). The CDR3 is CASSLDQGRAFF. The CDR3 region has the DNA TGTGCCAGCAGCTTGGATCAGGGTCGGGCTTTCTTT.

This clonotype has a handful of counts. The V gene is TRBV11-2, the J gene TRBJ1-1, with 11 bases identical to TRBD1. With V trimmed by 2 bases and J by 7 bases, 6 bases remained unmatched. Germline CDR1 and CDR2: SGHAT and FQNNGV. This CDR3 is built from 15 residues. CDR3 region: CASSLPGQGVLEAFF. The CDR3 DNA follows: TGTGCCAGCAGCTTACCGGGACAGGGGGTTCTTGAAGCTTTCTTT.

This clonotype was detected a few times. The chain has TRBV23-1 and TRBJ1-5; D remains unclear. TRBV23-1 is treated as an ORF (open reading frame) with a function not yet certain. This CDR3 is built from 14 residues. V was shortened by 0 bases and J by 5 bases, with 8 bases between the two germline ends. The CDR3 nucleotides read TGCGCCAGCAGTCAATCCATTGAGGATCAGCCCCAGCATTTT. This encodes CASSQSIEDQPQHF.

This chain connects TRBV12-3 or TRBV12-4 to TRBJ2-7; the match to TRBD1 covers 7 bases. J gave up 2 bases and V 5 bases, and 6 bases lay outside the gene matches. The CDR3 sequence is 14 residues long. CDR3 nucleotides: TGTGCCAGCAGTGGTCCTGGGACAGCCTACGAGCAGTACTTC. Translated: CASSGPGTAYEQYF.

There are a few counts of this clonotype. The chain has TRBV7-2 and TRBJ2-7; the D call may be TRBD1 or TRBD2 (6 bases each). This CDR3 has 15 residues. From germline, CDR1 is SGHTA and CDR2 FQGNSA. The V gene lost 4 bases and the J gene lost 1 base, with 14 bases spanning the gap. This CDR3 reads CASSSGHGRSYEQYF. DNA of the CDR3: TGTGCCAGCAGCTCGGGACACGGGAGATCCTACGAGCAGTACTTC. The full variable domain, with the rest looked up from reference TRBV7-2 and TRBJ2-7, is GAGVSQSPSNKVTEKGKDVELRCDPISGHTALYWYRQSLGQGLEFLIYFQGNSAPDKSGLPSDRFSAERTGGSVSTLTIQRTQQEDSAVYLCASSSGHGRSYEQYFGPGTRLTVT.

A few counts support this clonotype. V gene TRBV7-9 combines with J gene TRBJ1-1; 8 bases line up with TRBD1. In germline, CDR1 is SEHNR, CDR2 FQNEAQ (reference sequence). The V and J ends lost 5 bases and 1 base, in that order; junction bases with no gene match: 6. This CDR3 has 15 amino acids. This CDR3 is CASSPIDRGNTEAFF. For the CDR3, the DNA is TGTGCCAGCAGCCCGATAGACAGGGGGAACACTGAAGCTTTCTTT. Complete variable domain (other parts from reference TRBV7-9 and TRBJ1-1): DTGVSQNPRHKITKRGQNVTFRCDPISEHNRLYWYRQTLGQGPEFLTYFQNEAQLEKSRLLSDRFSAERPKGSFSTLEIQRTEQGDSAMYLCASSPIDRGNTEAFFGQGTRLTVV.

This chain links TRBV7-3 with TRBJ1-1; D possibly corresponds to TRBD1 (6 bases). This CDR3 comprises 15 residues. Trimming pared 6 bases from V and 3 bases from J, leaving 17 bases between. The germline CDR1 and CDR2 sequences are SGHTA and FQGTGA. The CDR3 DNA sequence: TGTGCCAGCAGTCCAGACCGACAGGCCGACACTGAAGCTTTCTTT. Protein sequence: CASSPDRQADTEAFF.

This sequence joins TRBV20-1 and TRBJ2-3; 7 nucleotides agree with TRBD1. The length of the CDR3 is 14 residues. J gave up 1 base and V 0 bases, and 1 base lay outside the gene matches. The V gene's germline CDR1 is DFQATT and CDR2 SNEGSKA (reference sequence). The CDR3 protein is CSAREGTGTDTQYF. In DNA form, the CDR3 reads TGCAGTGCTAGAGAGGGGACAGGCACAGATACGCAGTATTTT.

This clonotype has only a few counts. This chain joins TRBV11-2 and TRBJ1-6, with 8 bases lining up with TRBD1. CDR1 is SGHAT and CDR2 is FQNNGV in the germline V gene. V trimming: 5 bases; J trimming: 7 bases; junction bases outside the gene matches: 10. CDR3 length: 16 amino acids. The CDR3 coding sequence is TGTGCCAGCAGCGCCCGCACCAGGGGGCCGAATTCACCCCTCCACTTT. Its translation: CASSARTRGPNSPLHF.

V gene TRBV29-1 combines with J gene TRBJ2-3; 8 nucleotides align to TRBD2. The CDR3 runs 18 residues. CDR1 SQVTM and CDR2 ANQGSEA come from the germline V gene. V shed 0 bases and J 0 bases; nucleotides not matched to a gene: 11. The CDR3 is CSVEDLEGGGISTDTQYF. The DNA for the CDR3 is TGCAGCGTTGAAGATTTGGAAGGCGGGGGGATTAGCACAGATACGCAGTATTTT.

This clonotype was detected ten times or more. This chain joins TRBV5-4 and TRBJ2-4; a possible D gene is TRBD2 (5 bases). Per germline, CDR1 SGHNT and CDR2 YYREEE (reference sequence). V dropped 0 bases and J dropped 0 bases, with 10 bases sitting between them. The CDR3 runs to 16 residues. In DNA form, the CDR3 reads TGTGCCAGCAGCTTGGTTTCGGGGTCAGCCAAAAACATTCAGTACTTC. Translated: CASSLVSGSAKNIQYF.

This clonotype turned up a few times. J is TRBJ1-1 and V is TRBV12-3 or TRBV12-4; TRBD1 matches 7 bases. Trimming removed 5 bases from V and 6 bases from J; junction bases left unmatched: 6. The CDR3 runs 13 residues. DNA of the CDR3: TGTGCCAGCAGTCCGGGACAGTTCTCTGAAGCTTTCTTT. Translating gives CASSPGQFSEAFF.

The chain recombines TRBV10-3 with TRBJ1-2, with 7 nucleotides matching TRBD1. V lost 10 bases and J lost 0; bases outside the gene matches: 8. This CDR3 has 14 residues. The germline V gene encodes CDR1 ENHRY and CDR2 SYGVKD. CDR3 in amino acids: CATQQGPSNYGYTF. The DNA of the CDR3 is TGTGCCACCCAACAGGGGCCCTCTAACTATGGCTACACCTTC.

This clonotype has ten or more counts. The V and J genes are TRBV13 and TRBJ2-1; D is possibly TRBD1 or TRBD2 (5 bases each). Trimming removed 5 bases at V and 8 bases at J, with 19 bases between. The germline V gene encodes CDR1 PRHDT and CDR2 FYEKMQ (reference sequence). This CDR3 region has 15 residues. CDR3 sequence: CASSPRDPGPHEQFF. In DNA form, the CDR3 reads TGTGCCAGCAGCCCCCGGGACCCCGGCCCCCATGAGCAGTTCTTC.

This clonotype has only a few counts. J is TRBJ1-5 and V is TRBV29-1, with 12 nucleotides matching TRBD1. J gave up 2 bases and V 7 bases, and 12 bases lay outside the gene matches. The CDR3 has 17 residues. CDR1 and CDR2 from the germline V gene are SQVTM and ANQGSEA. Here the CDR3 reads CSAHPRDRGLCNQPQHF. In DNA form, the CDR3 reads TGCAGCGCTCACCCCCGGGACAGGGGGCTGTGCAATCAGCCCCAGCATTTT.

In this sample, this clonotype turned up many times. The chain joins TRBV7-2 to TRBJ1-2, with D unresolved. Looked up from germline, CDR1 is SGHTA and CDR2 is FQGNSA. V gave up 2 bases and J gave up 4 bases, with 8 bases separating them. The CDR3 consists of 13 residues. CDR3 sequence: CASSLKLGYGYTF. CDR3 coding DNA: TGTGCCAGCAGCTTAAAGCTCGGCTATGGCTACACCTTC. The full variable domain, its missing parts supplied by reference TRBV7-2 and TRBJ1-2, is GAGVSQSPSNKVTEKGKDVELRCDPISGHTALYWYRQSLGQGLEFLIYFQGNSAPDKSGLPSDRFSAERTGGSVSTLTIQRTQQEDSAVYLCASSLKLGYGYTFGSGTRLTVV.

This clonotype occurred many times. The rearrangement links TRBV18 to TRBJ2-2; 7 nucleotides match TRBD1. The junction had 7 bases not matched to a gene; V was cut back by 3 bases and J by 6 bases. There are 15 residues in the CDR3. The V gene's germline CDR1 is KGHSH and CDR2 LQKENI. CDR3 protein: CASSPNRGDAGELFF. The CDR3 bases are TGTGCCAGCTCACCCAACAGGGGTGACGCCGGGGAGCTGTTTTTT.

This clonotype was observed a handful of times. As DNA, the CDR3 is TGTGCCAGCACCCGGACAGGGACCGGGGAGCTGTTTTTT. Amino acid sequence: CASTRTGTGELFF. The rearrangement links TRBV12-3 or TRBV12-4 to TRBJ2-2, with 8 bases matching TRBD1. V gave up 7 bases and J gave up 5 bases; unmatched junction bases: 3. The CDR3 is 13 residues long.

This clonotype was detected ten times or more. The chain links TRBV7-6 to TRBJ1-2, with D tentatively TRBD1 (5 bases). Trimming took 0 bases from V and 6 from J, leaving 11 bases between them. The CDR3 totals 14 residues. In germline, CDR1 is SGHVS, CDR2 FNYEAQ. For the CDR3, the DNA is TGTGCCAGCAGCTTAGCCCCCCGAGGGGATGGCTACACCTTC. It codes for CASSLAPRGDGYTF. Together with reference TRBV7-6 and TRBJ1-2, the CDR3 gives the full variable domain: GAGVSQSPRYKVTKRGQDVALRCDPISGHVSLYWYRQALGQGPEFLTYFNYEAQQDKSGLPNDRFSAERPEGSISTLTIQRTEQRDSAMYRCASSLAPRGDGYTFGSGTRLTVV.

This clonotype has ten or more counts. V usage is TRBV7-9 and J usage is TRBJ2-1, with 11 nucleotides matching TRBD1. CDR3 length: 15 amino acids. From germline, CDR1 is SEHNR and CDR2 FQNEAQ (reference sequence). Trimming took 5 bases from V and 8 from J; bases not matched to a gene: 8. In DNA, the CDR3 is TGTGCCAGCAGCCCTGGACAGGGGGCCCCCCATGAGCAGTTCTTC. It translates to CASSPGQGAPHEQFF.

This clonotype was detected only a few times. The chain joins TRBV4-1 to TRBJ1-5, with TRBD1 identical over 10 bases. Per the germline V gene, CDR1 is MGHRA and CDR2 is YSYEKL. The CDR3 is made up of 16 amino acids. V was clipped by 4 bases and J by 7 bases; unmatched bases: 10. CDR3 residues: CASSLRDRGVEQPQHF. CDR3 sequence (DNA): TGCGCCAGCAGCCTCCGGGACAGGGGAGTTGAGCAGCCCCAGCATTTT.

This clonotype occurred a few times. The J gene is TRBJ1-5, the V gene TRBV20-1; D is perhaps TRBD1 (5 bases). Germline V gene data show CDR1 as DFQATT and CDR2 as SNEGSKA (reference sequence). The CDR3 contains 15 residues. V was pared by 4 bases and J by 6 bases, with 19 bases between. CDR3 region: CSAMITGPGGQPQHF. Written as DNA, the CDR3 is TGCAGTGCTATGATCACCGGGCCTGGGGGTCAGCCCCAGCATTTT.

Details on this clonotype: At one of its ends the junction is not consistent with the germline gene, which may arise from a read error. The CDR3 sequence: CASSLKEVWGPDTLYF. CDR3 sequence (DNA): TGTGCCAGCAGCCTTAAGGAGGTTTGGGGGCCAGATACGCTGTATTTT. V and J are TRBV7-2 and TRBJ2-3; possibly TRBD1 for D (6 bases). Germline loops: CDR1 SGHTA, CDR2 FQGNSA. The CDR3 sequence is 16 residues long.

This clonotype was observed many times. The V call is TRBV12-3 or TRBV12-4, the J call TRBJ2-7; D is ambiguous. This CDR3 is 12 amino acids long. V lost 2 bases and J lost 6, with 8 bases in between. CDR3 amino acids: CASSLNIGEQYF. CDR3 DNA sequence: TGTGCCAGCAGTTTAAATATTGGCGAGCAGTACTTC.

The table lists this clonotype with a few counts. The DNA for the CDR3 is TGTGCCAGCAGCGCGACTAGCGGGGGTAGCTCCTACAATGAGCAGTTCTTC. This codes for CASSATSGGSSYNEQFF. The chain employs TRBV7-3 and TRBJ2-1; TRBD2 aligns across 12 bases. The ends lost 5 bases at V and 0 bases at J; junction bases unmatched: 5. Germline CDR1 SGHTA, CDR2 FQGTGA. The CDR3 is made up of 17 amino acids. Based on the CDR3 plus reference TRBV7-3 and TRBJ2-1, the full variable domain is GAGVSQTPSNKVTEKGKYVELRCDPISGHTALYWYRQSLGQGPEFLIYFQGTGAADDSGLPNDRFFAVRPEGSVSTLKIQRTERGDSAVYLCASSATSGGSSYNEQFFGPGTRLTVL.

This clonotype was seen at least ten times. The chain is built from TRBV5-4 and TRBJ1-1, with 8 positions matching TRBD1. V lost 5 bases, J lost 8 bases, and 8 bases stayed unmatched. This CDR3 region has 13 residues. CDR1 SGHNT and CDR2 YYREEE come from the germline V gene (reference sequence). This CDR3 reads CASSIGGQGEAFF. CDR3 bases: TGTGCCAGCAGTATTGGTGGACAGGGCGAAGCTTTCTTT.